This TCR beta chain was found in a study of blood T cell repertoires in COVID-19. In the study overall: T cells, B-cell-depleted T cells, or PBMCs supplied cDNA or gDNA.

As originally analysed: Reference gene primer amplification yielded estimated nucleated cell counts. Here immunoSEQ multiplex PCR was the method, and the copy in TCRdb shows in-frame clones only, minus some. V and J calls and clone size are copied from that table; D and trimming were computed from the DNA. This table holds roughly 190,000 clones, roughly 90% found once. From germline, CDR1 is SGHTA and CDR2 FQGTGA. This CDR3 comprises 13 residues. V lost 2 bases and J lost 3, with 7 bases in between. V usage is TRBV7-3 and J usage is TRBJ1-1; a weak D match, TRBD1 (5 bases). The origin of this receptor is a woman between 55 and 75 years old with COVID-19, enrolled during active disease. What was sequenced was peripheral blood. The CDR3 reads CASSLVRDTEAFF. The DNA of the CDR3 is TGTGCCAGCAGCTTAGTCAGGGACACTGAAGCTTTCTTT.